The 9 T cell receptor beta chains below were found in one sample sequenced in a study of T cell changes during pregnancy in multiple sclerosis. Measured with immunoSEQ multiplex PCR; TCRdb has only the in-frame clones, and not every one. Altogether tens of thousands of clones are present, 85% to 95% being singletons, with the ten largest covering around 3.9%. The sample consisted of CD8+ T cells from peripheral blood mononuclear cells, taken after pregnancy. The receptor set was obtained from a female donor with multiple sclerosis, enrolled in a pregnancy study.

The chain couples TRBV5-4 to TRBJ2-5, with 7 bases that match TRBD2. This CDR3 region has 15 residues. The germline V gene has CDR1 SGHNT and CDR2 YYREEE (reference sequence). V trimming: 2 bases; J trimming: 3 bases; junction bases outside the gene matches: 7. This chain's CDR3 is CASSFSGGRKETQYF. The CDR3 DNA reads as TGTGCCAGCAGCTTTTCGGGAGGAAGGAAAGAGACCCAGTACTTC.

The chain joins TRBV29-1 to TRBJ1-1; D gene uncertain. This CDR3 has 13 residues. With 4 bases removed from V and 0 bases from J, the gap between germline ends came to 9 bases. Germline-derived CDR1 and CDR2 are SQVTM and ANQGSEA. This chain's CDR3 is CSVGVGVNTEAFF. The CDR3 bases are TGCAGCGTTGGGGTAGGAGTGAACACTGAAGCTTTCTTT.

The V call is TRBV7-9, the J call TRBJ1-1, with TRBD1 matching over 11 bases. Trimming at V came to 4 bases and at J to 1 base, leaving 8 bases not matched to a gene. The CDR3 length is 17 residues. Germline V gene lookup returns CDR1 SEHNR and CDR2 FQNEAQ (reference sequence). The CDR3 nucleotides read TGTGCCAGCAGCTCAAAGGACAGGGGGCTAGGGAACACTGAAGCTTTCTTT. Translated, it gives CASSSKDRGLGNTEAFF.

This chain joins TRBV27 and TRBJ2-5; the match to TRBD2 covers 11 bases. The ends lost 5 bases at V and 3 bases at J; junction bases unmatched: 5. Looked up from germline, CDR1 is MNHEY and CDR2 is SMNVEV (reference sequence). The CDR3 has 15 amino acids. CDR3 loop: CASSIGTSGEETQYF. For the CDR3, the DNA is TGTGCCAGCAGTATCGGGACTAGCGGCGAAGAGACCCAGTACTTC.

The chain employs TRBV6-4 and TRBJ2-3, with TRBD2 matching 11 bases. Germline lookup yields CDR1 MRHNA and CDR2 SNTAGT. Trimming took 3 bases from V and 4 from J; bases not matched to a gene: 3. The CDR3 covers 15 residues. The CDR3 here is CASSDSGGASDTQYF. The CDR3 DNA reads as TGTGCCAGCAGTGATAGCGGGGGGGCCTCAGATACGCAGTATTTT.

The gene calls are TRBV28 and TRBJ2-7; the D gene is possibly TRBD2 (5 bases). The CDR3 consists of 13 residues. The V gene lost 3 bases and the J gene lost 4 bases, with 10 bases spanning the gap. The germline gives CDR1 MDHEN, CDR2 SYDVKM. The CDR3 is CASSFNVAYEQYF. CDR3 DNA sequence: TGTGCCAGCAGTTTTAACGTAGCGTACGAGCAGTACTTC.

There are a few counts of this clone. This chain connects TRBV27 to TRBJ1-5, with D uncertain. CDR1 is MNHEY and CDR2 is SMNVEV in the germline V gene (reference sequence). Deletions cut 6 bases from V and 0 bases from J, with 3 bases between. This CDR3 region has 12 residues. CDR3 residues: CASSFSNQPQHF. DNA for the CDR3: TGTGCCAGCAGCTTTAGCAATCAGCCCCAGCATTTT.

The chain couples TRBV5-1 to TRBJ1-2, with D possibly being TRBD1 (5 bases). Trimming pared 1 base from V and 7 bases from J, leaving 11 bases between. From germline, CDR1 is SGHRS and CDR2 YFSETQ. The CDR3 totals 13 residues. CDR3 in amino acids: CASSLSQGGGYTF. DNA of the CDR3: TGCGCCAGCAGCTTGTCGCAGGGAGGTGGCTACACCTTC.

The rearrangement joins TRBV27 to TRBJ1-3; D is undetermined. The germline V and J ends were trimmed by 5 bases and 5 bases, with 10 bases remaining between them. The CDR3 contains 13 residues. Per the germline V gene, CDR1 is MNHEY and CDR2 is SMNVEV (reference sequence). The CDR3 protein is CASSPGGRNTIYF. In nucleotides, the CDR3 is TGTGCCAGCAGTCCAGGAGGAAGAAACACCATATATTTT.